The 19 T cell receptor beta chains in this list originate from one sample, sequenced in a study of T cells expressing NK-cell markers. TCRdb processed the 5' RACE reads again and assigns one entry to each CDR3 protein, with no DNA. The sample has some 390,000 distinct CDR3 sequences; the top ten hold around a tenth. The sample consisted of blood T cells: a sorted CD56 or NKG2C T cell subset, CD4+ or CD8+ T cells, or bulk PBMC T cells (not recorded which). Receptor source: a woman in her fifties or sixties in good health.

The chain links TRBV20-1 to TRBJ2-7; TCRdb indicates TRBD2, and absent DNA this call remains unverified. CDR1 and CDR2 from the germline V gene are DFQATT and SNEGSKA (reference sequence). The CDR3 runs 14 residues. The CDR3 reads CSAQTFETRSEQYF.

V and J are TRBV12-3 or TRBV12-4 and TRBJ1-5; absent DNA, TCRdb's TRBD1 call cannot be checked. The CDR3 covers 14 residues. The CDR3 protein is CASSIQGADQPQHF.

V usage is TRBV10-3 and J usage is TRBJ1-1. CDR3 size: 16 residues. CDR1 and CDR2 from the germline V gene are ENHRY and SYGVKD. CDR3 sequence: CAISDVQGGMNTEAFF.

The V gene is TRBV24-1, the J gene TRBJ2-1; the D call of TRBD2 rests on TCRdb alone, since no DNA is present to check it. CDR3 length: 13 amino acids. Looked up from germline, CDR1 is KGHDR and CDR2 is SFDVKD. The CDR3: CATKSGSWNEQFF.

The V and J genes are TRBV18 and TRBJ1-5. The CDR3 totals 14 residues. CDR1 is KGHSH and CDR2 is LQKENI in the germline V gene. The chain's CDR3 is CASSPIQSNQPQHF.

J is TRBJ1-3 and V is TRBV12-3 or TRBV12-4; TCRdb's D call of TRBD1 is untestable without DNA. CDR3 length: 14 amino acids. CDR3 sequence reads: CASTRGGSGNTIYF.

The V gene is TRBV10-2, the J gene TRBJ2-2; TCRdb gives TRBD1 as the D gene, but with no DNA this cannot be confirmed. There are 17 residues in the CDR3. In germline, CDR1 is WSHSY, CDR2 SAAADI. CDR3 amino acids: CASRGRGRQGASGELFF.

The chain recombines TRBV29-1 with TRBJ1-2; no DNA is available, so the TRBD1 call from TCRdb remains unchecked. Germline assignment: CDR1 SQVTM and CDR2 ANQGSEA. The CDR3 contains 14 residues. Here the CDR3 reads CSGLTGGARYGYTF.

This chain joins TRBV24-1 and TRBJ2-6. This CDR3 is built from 17 residues. The V gene's germline CDR1 is KGHDR and CDR2 SFDVKD. The CDR3 sequence is CATSDFSQGSGANVLTF.

This chain links TRBV3-1 with TRBJ2-1. This CDR3 region has 11 residues. Germline V lookup: CDR1 LGHDT, CDR2 YNNKEL (reference sequence). This CDR3 reads CASSQSFEQFF.

This chain uses TRBV11-2 with TRBJ1-1; no DNA is available, so the TRBD1 call from TCRdb remains unchecked. This CDR3 has 15 residues. From germline, CDR1 is SGHAT and CDR2 FQNNGV. CDR3: CASSSWSRENTEAFF.

The chain combines TRBV5-1 with TRBJ2-5; the TCRdb D gene call, TRBD1, has no DNA to confirm it. CDR1 is SGHRS and CDR2 is YFSETQ in the germline V gene. The CDR3 consists of 15 residues. The CDR3: CASSSRTGVQETQYF.

The chain links TRBV5-1 to TRBJ2-1; TCRdb picks TRBD2, but there is no DNA to check that call. CDR3 size: 20 residues. Germline V lookup: CDR1 SGHRS, CDR2 YFSETQ. The CDR3 loop reads CASSGPIWGTSGSAYNEQFF.

The genes are TRBV7-6 and TRBJ2-7; TCRdb names TRBD1, which stays unverified in the absence of DNA. The CDR3 totals 14 residues. CDR1 is SGHVS and CDR2 is FNYEAQ in the germline V gene. The CDR3 protein is CASSLGAGAFEQYF.

The chain uses TRBV29-1 and TRBJ2-1; TCRdb outputs TRBD2, but without DNA this stays unchecked. Per germline, CDR1 SQVTM and CDR2 ANQGSEA. The CDR3 covers 14 residues. CDR3 sequence reads: CSVDSETPYNEQFF.

The chain employs TRBV5-1 and TRBJ1-6; TCRdb designates TRBD1, a call that cannot be tested without DNA. Germline V gives CDR1 SGHRS, CDR2 YFSETQ. This CDR3 is built from 15 residues. The CDR3 here is CASSLALGSGSPLHF.

The V gene is TRBV4-1, the J gene TRBJ1-1. The CDR3 spans 13 residues. Germline CDR1 reads MGHRA; CDR2 reads YSYEKL. The CDR3 is CASSLQWGTEAFF.

This chain uses TRBV15 with TRBJ2-5; TCRdb designates TRBD2, a call that cannot be tested without DNA. This CDR3 is built from 16 residues. Germline lookup yields CDR1 LNHNV and CDR2 YYDKDF (reference sequence). The CDR3 reads CATSRDPPSLGETQYF.

This chain's CDR3 is CASSRTLSYGYTF. V is TRBV12-3 or TRBV12-4 and J is TRBJ1-2. The CDR3 runs to 13 residues.